This TCR beta chain derives from a study of response to subunit inactivated influenza vaccine. Details on this clonotype: Its matching antigen is unknown.

In TCRdb, the RT-PCR reads were re-called with MiXCR into one record per CDR3 protein. The sample consists of almost 600,000 distinct CDR3 sequences, approximately 15% of them appearing once. The V gene's germline CDR1 is LGHDT and CDR2 YNNKEL (reference sequence). The V end was cut by 1 base, the J end by 11 bases, with 21 bases between. This CDR3 region has 16 residues. Points from the study as a whole: Authors suggested few new T cells are recruited by each seasonal influenza vaccination.

The sequence was obtained from a man aged 45-60 years who received an inactivated influenza vaccine. The chain couples TRBV3-1 to TRBJ2-4, with D perhaps matching TRBD1 or TRBD2 (6 bases each). This specimen consisted of PBMCs from blood, obtained 12 days after vaccination. The CDR3 region is CASSQVGPGQWEVQYF. CDR3 coding DNA: TGTGCCAGCAGCCAAGTTGGTCCGGGACAATGGGAGGTTCAGTACTTC.